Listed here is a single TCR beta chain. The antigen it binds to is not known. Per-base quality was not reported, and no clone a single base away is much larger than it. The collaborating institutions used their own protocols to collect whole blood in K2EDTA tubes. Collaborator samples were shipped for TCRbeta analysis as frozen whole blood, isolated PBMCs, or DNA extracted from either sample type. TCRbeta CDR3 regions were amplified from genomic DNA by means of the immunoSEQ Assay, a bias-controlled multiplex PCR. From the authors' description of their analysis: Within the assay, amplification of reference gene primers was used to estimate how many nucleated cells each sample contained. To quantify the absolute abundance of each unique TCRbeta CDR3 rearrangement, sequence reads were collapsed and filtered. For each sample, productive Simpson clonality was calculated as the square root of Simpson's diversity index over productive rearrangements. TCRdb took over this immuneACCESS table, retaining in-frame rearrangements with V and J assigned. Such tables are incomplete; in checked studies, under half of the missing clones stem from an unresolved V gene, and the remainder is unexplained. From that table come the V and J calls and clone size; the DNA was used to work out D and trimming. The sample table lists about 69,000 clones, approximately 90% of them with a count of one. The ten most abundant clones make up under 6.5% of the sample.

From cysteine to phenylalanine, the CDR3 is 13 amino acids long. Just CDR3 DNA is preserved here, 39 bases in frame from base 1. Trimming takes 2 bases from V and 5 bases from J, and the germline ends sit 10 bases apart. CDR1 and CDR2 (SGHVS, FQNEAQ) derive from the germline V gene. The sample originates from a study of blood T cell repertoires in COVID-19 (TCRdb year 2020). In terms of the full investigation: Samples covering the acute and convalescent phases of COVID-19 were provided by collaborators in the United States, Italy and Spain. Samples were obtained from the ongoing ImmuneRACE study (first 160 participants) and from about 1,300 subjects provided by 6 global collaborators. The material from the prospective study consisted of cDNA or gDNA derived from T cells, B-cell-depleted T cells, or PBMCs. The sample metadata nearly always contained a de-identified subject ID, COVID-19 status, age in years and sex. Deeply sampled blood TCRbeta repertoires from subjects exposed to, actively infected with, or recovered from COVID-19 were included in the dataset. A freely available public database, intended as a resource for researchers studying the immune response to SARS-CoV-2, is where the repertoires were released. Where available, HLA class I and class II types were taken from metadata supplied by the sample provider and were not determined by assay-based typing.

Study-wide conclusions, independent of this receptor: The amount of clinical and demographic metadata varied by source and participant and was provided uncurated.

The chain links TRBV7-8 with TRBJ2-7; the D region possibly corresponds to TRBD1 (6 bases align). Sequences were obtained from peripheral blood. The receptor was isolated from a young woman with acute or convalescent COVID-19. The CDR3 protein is CASSLQGPHEQYF. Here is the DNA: TGTGCCAGCAGCTTACAGGGGCCCCACGAGCAGTACTTC.